The sequence of this T cell receptor (beta chain) was determined in a study of blood T cell repertoires in COVID-19 (dated by TCRdb to about 2020). As for the study more broadly: Samples covering the acute and convalescent phases of COVID-19 were provided by collaborators in the United States, Italy and Spain. The prospective study material was composed of cDNA or gDNA derived from T cells, B-cell-depleted T cells, or PBMCs. Deeply sampled blood TCRbeta repertoires from subjects exposed to, actively infected with, or recovered from COVID-19 were included in the dataset. The repertoires were released in a freely available public database meant as a resource for research on the immune response to SARS-CoV-2. The samples were drawn from two sources: the first 160 participants of the ongoing ImmuneRACE study, and 1,200 or so subjects contributed by 6 global collaborators. Nearly every sample came with metadata listing a de-identified subject ID, COVID-19 status, age in years and sex. Where available, HLA class I and class II types were taken from metadata supplied by the sample provider and were not determined by assay-based typing. Beyond this particular receptor, the publication reports: Clinical and demographic metadata were provided uncurated, with the amount varying by source and participant.

Participants in the prospective study were enrolled through a virtual design, were aged about 18 to 89 years, and lived in about 25 United States geographic areas. In the prospective study, participants were assigned to cohorts based on the clinical history participants reported in a screening survey and a study questionnaire. Exposed participants had been in contact with someone with a PCR-confirmed or clinician-diagnosed COVID-19 case within 2 weeks of study entry. In the prospective study, whole blood, serum and a nasopharyngeal or oropharyngeal swab were collected from each participant by mobile phlebotomists. Prospective study participants could optionally give additional blood draws and questionnaires over an approximately 2-month period. Before DNA extraction, blood samples from the prospective study were shipped at room temperature or frozen. CDR1 is given as SGHTA and CDR2 as FQGNSA, both from the germline V gene. Including cysteine and phenylalanine, the CDR3 has 15 amino acids. The retained sequence is limited to the CDR3, 45 bases, with the frame set at the first base. Germline trimming amounts to 5 bases on V and 6 bases on J, with 3 as the count of junction bases outside the gene matches.

For this clone: Its antigen target is currently unknown. There are no base qualities to consult, and no much larger clone falls within one base.

TCRbeta CDR3 regions were amplified from genomic DNA by means of the immunoSEQ Assay, a bias-controlled multiplex PCR. The authors' analysis ran thus. The number of nucleated cells in each sample was estimated by amplification of reference gene primers within the assay. Sequence reads were collapsed and filtered to measure the absolute abundance of every unique TCRbeta CDR3 rearrangement. For each sample, productive Simpson clonality was calculated by taking the square root of Simpson's diversity index across productive rearrangements. TCRdb stores this immuneACCESS table with in-frame sequences only. Part of the clones is absent; in the studies checked, under half of the shortfall reflects unresolved V genes, and no reason is known for the rest. V and J calls and clone size are copied from that table; D and trimming were computed from the DNA. The sample table lists roughly 220,000 clones, 85% to 90% of them with a count of one. The ten largest clones capture roughly 16% of the sample.

The TCR sequence derives from a man aged 25 to 45 who had been exposed to COVID-19. This chain is built from TRBV7-2 and TRBJ2-3; 15 central nucleotides agree with TRBD2. The sample was PBMCs or T cells enriched from blood (not recorded which). The CDR3 reads CASSLGLAGGDTQYF. In nucleotide form, the sequence is TGTGCCAGCAGCCTAGGACTAGCGGGGGGGGATACGCAGTATTTT.